What follows describes a single T cell receptor (beta chain). Those with alopecia areata gave lesional scalp punch biopsies and peripheral blood. This specimen belongs to a study of CD8+ T cells in alopecia areata. Study-wide background: Treated patients swallowed 5 to 10 mg of oral tofacitinib twice daily.

Sequencing relied on a cDNA template that was reverse transcribed from extracted RNA. Only in-frame clones appear in the TCRdb table, and some are missing; sequencing was by immunoSEQ multiplex PCR. Among some 7,200 clones listed, approximately 65% were seen once. In germline, CDR1 is MNHEY, CDR2 SVGAGI. V lost 5 bases, J lost 7 bases, and 17 bases lay in between. This CDR3 is 15 amino acids long. This specimen consisted of skin, obtained at week 0. The chain recombines TRBV6-5 with TRBJ2-2; the D gene could be TRBD1 or TRBD2 (5 bases each). This receptor was taken from a human donor with alopecia areata. Written as DNA, the CDR3 is TGTGCCAGCAGTCCTACGGGCCTGAGGGGCGGGGAGCTGTTTTTT. It specifies CASSPTGLRGGELFF.